These 26 T cell receptor beta chains originate from one sample sequenced in a study of blood T cell repertoires in COVID-19. The table came from immunoSEQ multiplex PCR; TCRdb's copy has only in-frame clones and leaves some out. The sample yields about 270,000 clones, approximately 90% seen once. Sample: PBMCs or T cells enriched from blood (not recorded which). The receptors originated from a woman in her 30s with acute COVID-19.

The chain is built from TRBV9 and TRBJ1-6; a possible D gene is TRBD1 (6 bases). Germline-derived CDR1 and CDR2 are SGDLS and YYNGEE. V was clipped by 0 bases and J by 7 bases, with 11 bases between them. This CDR3 comprises 15 residues. The CDR3 coding sequence is TGTGCCAGCAGCGTAGTGGGGGCCGGGAATTCACCCCTCCACTTT. Translated, it gives CASSVVGAGNSPLHF. The full variable domain, with the rest looked up from reference TRBV9 and TRBJ1-6, is DSGVTQTPKHLITATGQRVTLRCSPRSGDLSVYWYQQSLDQGLQFLIQYYNGEERAKGNILERFSAQQFPDLHSELNLSSLELGDSALYFCASSVVGAGNSPLHFGNGTRLTVT.

CDR3 residues: CATSDGTTLDTQYF. The CDR3 region has the DNA TGTGCCACCAGTGATGGGACTACCTTAGATACGCAGTATTTT. The chain has TRBV24-1 and TRBJ2-3; 7 bases are shared with TRBD2. The J segment lost 5 bases and the V segment lost 3 bases, leaving 4 bases of the junction unmatched. Germline loops: CDR1 KGHDR, CDR2 SFDVKD. CDR3 length: 14 residues.

The V and J genes are TRBV24-1 and TRBJ2-1; perhaps TRBD1 as D (7 bases). This CDR3 has 14 residues. Germline V CDR1 and CDR2: KGHDR, SFDVKD. The V end lost 5 bases, the J end lost 4 bases, and 11 bases lay between the germline ends. Written as DNA, the CDR3 is TGTGCCACCAGTGGCCAGGGGGGATACAATGAGCAGTTCTTC. Translation gives CATSGQGGYNEQFF.

CDR3 coding DNA: TGCGCCAGCAGCCAAAAGGGGTGGTCTGAAGCTTTCTTT. Translation gives CASSQKGWSEAFF. The chain employs TRBV4-3 and TRBJ1-1; D might be TRBD1 (5 bases). The CDR3 extends over 13 amino acids. Looked up from germline, CDR1 is LGHNA and CDR2 is YSLEER. V lost 2 bases and J 6 bases, leaving 10 bases between the germline ends.

The chain combines TRBV5-1 with TRBJ2-1, with D perhaps TRBD1 (6 bases). CDR3 length: 17 residues. V was shortened by 4 bases and J by 8 bases, with 25 bases between the two germline ends. Per the germline V gene, CDR1 is SGHRS and CDR2 is YFSETQ. For the CDR3, the DNA is TGCGCCAGCAGCATGGAGGTATGGGGGCGCCGTATTGATGAGCAGTTCTTC. Its protein product is CASSMEVWGRRIDEQFF.

The rearrangement links TRBV6-2 or TRBV6-3 to TRBJ2-7, with 13 bases matching TRBD2. Trimming cost V 2 bases and J 4 bases; bases outside gene matches: 5. Germline CDR1 MNHEY, CDR2 SVGEGT. This CDR3 comprises 16 residues. The CDR3 DNA is TGTGCCAGCAGTTACGCGGGACTAGCGGGGAATTACGAGCAGTACTTC. As protein: CASSYAGLAGNYEQYF.

Of note for this clone: The same CDR3 can be traced to other DNA sequences in this sample. V usage is TRBV19 and J usage is TRBJ2-7, with D hard to call. Germline assignment: CDR1 LNHDA and CDR2 SQIVND (reference sequence). V was cut by 8 bases and J by 4 bases, with 9 bases left in between. The CDR3 runs to 11 residues. CDR3 DNA sequence: TGTGCCAGTCGAGCAGGATACGAGCAGTACTTC. Encoded protein: CASRAGYEQYF.

The chain joins TRBV7-9 to TRBJ2-1, with 8 bases aligning to TRBD2. The V segment lost 4 bases and the J segment 6 bases; nucleotides outside the gene matches: 8. Germline loops: CDR1 SEHNR, CDR2 FQNEAQ (reference sequence). The CDR3 is 15 residues long. CDR3 sequence reads: CASSSQREFLNEQFF. CDR3 coding DNA: TGTGCCAGCAGCTCTCAGCGGGAGTTCCTCAATGAGCAGTTCTTC.

V is TRBV15 and J is TRBJ2-1; 8 bases map to TRBD2. Trimming took 0 bases from V and 7 from J; bases not matched to a gene: 2. CDR3 length: 14 amino acids. Germline-derived CDR1 and CDR2 are LNHNV and YYDKDF (reference sequence). DNA for the CDR3: TGTGCCACCAGCAGAGATACGGGAGGGAATGAGCAGTTCTTC. It codes for CATSRDTGGNEQFF.

There are many counts of this clone. The rearrangement links TRBV5-1 to TRBJ2-7, with no clear D. V was shortened by 0 bases and J by 2 bases, with 15 bases between the two germline ends. Germline assignment: CDR1 SGHRS and CDR2 YFSETQ. The CDR3 has 16 residues. The CDR3 region has the DNA TGCGCCAGCAGCTTGGGAGAGGCGGAGCCCCCCTACGAGCAGTACTTC. Residues: CASSLGEAEPPYEQYF. Supplemented by reference TRBV5-1 and TRBJ2-7, the full variable domain reads KAGVTQTPRYLIKTRGQQVTLSCSPISGHRSVSWYQQTPGQGLQFLFEYFSETQRNKGNFPGRFSGRQFSNSRSEMNVSTLELGDSALYLCASSLGEAEPPYEQYFGPGTRLTVT.

CDR3 protein: CASSSTGVGYGYTF. The CDR3 DNA is TGTGCCAGCAGTTCTACAGGGGTGGGGTATGGCTACACCTTC. This sequence joins TRBV28 and TRBJ1-2; TRBD1 matches at 7 bases. Germline CDR1 reads MDHEN; CDR2 reads SYDVKM. The V gene end was trimmed by 4 bases and the J gene end by 5 bases; junction bases not matched to a gene: 7. The CDR3 loop spans 14 amino acids.

This chain connects TRBV6-5 to TRBJ2-2, with 7 positions matching TRBD2. Germline V gene data show CDR1 as MNHEY and CDR2 as SVGAGI. The CDR3 consists of 15 residues. Losses at the gene ends were 5 bases for V and 1 base for J; bases not matched to a gene: 4. CDR3 loop: CASSRLALNTGELFF. DNA for the CDR3: TGTGCCAGCAGTCGACTAGCACTGAACACCGGGGAGCTGTTTTTT.

This clone was picked up one time. The rearrangement links TRBV6-6 to TRBJ2-2, with D perhaps matching TRBD1 (6 bases). Germline V gene data show CDR1 as MNHNY and CDR2 as SVGAGI (reference sequence). With 2 bases removed from V and 6 bases from J, the gap between germline ends came to 10 bases. This CDR3 is built from 14 residues. CDR3 in amino acids: CASSYTRGPGELFF. DNA of the CDR3: TGTGCCAGCAGTTACACCAGGGGACCCGGGGAGCTGTTTTTT.

The chain combines TRBV24-1 with TRBJ1-1; a weak D match, TRBD1 (5 bases). V gave up 7 bases and J gave up 1 base, with 12 bases separating them. The CDR3 length is 14 residues. Germline V gives CDR1 KGHDR, CDR2 SFDVKD. The CDR3 DNA reads as TGTGCCACCAGGGGGTACGGACAGAACACTGAAGCTTTCTTT. Protein: CATRGYGQNTEAFF.

This chain uses TRBV27 with TRBJ2-1; 8 bases line up with TRBD1. This CDR3 is built from 14 residues. J was trimmed by 2 bases and V by 6 bases; bases with no gene match: 3. Germline CDR1 is MNHEY and CDR2 is SMNVEV (reference sequence). CDR3 loop: CASRVTGAYNEQFF. In DNA form, the CDR3 reads TGTGCCAGCAGGGTGACAGGGGCCTACAATGAGCAGTTCTTC.

Points on this clone: Other nucleotide sequences from this sample produce the same CDR3. V and J are TRBV4-1 and TRBJ2-1, with 8 bases matching TRBD2. CDR3 size: 16 residues. Germline V lookup: CDR1 MGHRA, CDR2 YSYEKL. V lost 3 bases to trimming and J lost 0 bases; unmatched junction nucleotides: 4. Written as DNA, the CDR3 is TGCGCCAGCAGCCAGGCCACTAGCGGCTCCTACAATGAGCAGTTCTTC. It yields the protein CASSQATSGSYNEQFF.

CDR3 in DNA: TGTGCCAGCAGCCTCCAGCGGGAGGGATTCGATGAGCAGTTCTTC. This encodes CASSLQREGFDEQFF. The V and J genes are TRBV13 and TRBJ2-1; TRBD2 agrees at 10 bases. In germline, CDR1 is PRHDT, CDR2 FYEKMQ (reference sequence). The CDR3 is 15 amino acids. The junction had 9 bases not matched to a gene; V was cut back by 5 bases and J by 8 bases.

This clone was seen a handful of times. The chain carries TRBV27 and TRBJ1-1; D unresolved. The CDR3 consists of 13 residues. The ends were cut back, 8 bases at V and 1 base at J, with 11 bases in the middle. Germline V gene lookup returns CDR1 MNHEY and CDR2 SMNVEV (reference sequence). The CDR3 reads CASRGNSNTEAFF. The CDR3, as DNA: TGTGCCAGCCGCGGGAATTCGAACACTGAAGCTTTCTTT.

The chain recombines TRBV7-2 with TRBJ2-3; 9 bases map to TRBD2. Germline assignment: CDR1 SGHTA and CDR2 FQGNSA. The CDR3 has 16 amino acids. V shed 5 bases, J shed 5 bases, and the junction held 11 bases outside the gene matches. The CDR3 DNA sequence: TGTGCCAGCAGCCTGGGGCGGGAGGGCCATCAAGATACGCAGTATTTT. Protein: CASSLGREGHQDTQYF.

V usage is TRBV5-1 and J usage is TRBJ2-3, with 7 bases fitting TRBD1. V gave up 4 bases and J gave up 6 bases; unmatched junction bases: 11. Per the germline V gene, CDR1 is SGHRS and CDR2 is YFSETQ. The CDR3 runs to 15 residues. CDR3 sequence reads: CASSPGDRGRDTQYF. The CDR3 bases are TGCGCCAGCAGCCCCGGGGACAGAGGGCGGGATACGCAGTATTTT.

About this clone itself: One junction end disagrees with the germline gene, perhaps due to a read error. This chain connects TRBV27 to TRBJ2-7, with TRBD1 identical over 8 bases. The germline V gene encodes CDR1 MNHEY and CDR2 SMNVEV (reference sequence). This CDR3 comprises 16 residues. DNA of the CDR3: TGTGCCAGCAGTCTATCGGCGACAGGGGTTACCTACGAGCAGTACTTC. Translating gives CASSLSATGVTYEQYF.

V usage is TRBV5-1 and J usage is TRBJ2-1; 16 bases match TRBD2. The V gene's germline CDR1 is SGHRS and CDR2 YFSETQ. There are 19 residues in the CDR3. V lost 0 bases and J lost 6; bases outside the gene matches: 9. The CDR3 spells CASSLGGTSGRASVNEQFF. CDR3 in DNA: TGCGCCAGCAGCTTGGGGGGGACTAGCGGGAGGGCCTCGGTCAATGAGCAGTTCTTC.

CDR3: CASSSASGMGDTQYF. The CDR3 DNA reads TGTGCCAGCAGCTCGGCTAGCGGGATGGGGGATACGCAGTATTTT. This sequence joins TRBV11-2 and TRBJ2-3, with 9 bases lining up with TRBD2. The germline V gene has CDR1 SGHAT and CDR2 FQNNGV. This CDR3 has 15 amino acids. V lost 4 bases and J lost 6; bases outside the gene matches: 8.

The chain carries TRBV9 and TRBJ1-6; 7 positions match TRBD1. V lost 3 bases and J lost 5; bases outside the gene matches: 8. Germline CDR1 is SGDLS and CDR2 is YYNGEE. This CDR3 is 16 amino acids long. The CDR3 DNA is TGTGCCAGCAGCGATAGTAGGGACAGAAATAATTCACCCCTCCACTTT. It translates to CASSDSRDRNNSPLHF.

The chain is built from TRBV9 and TRBJ1-1; TRBD1 might be the D (6 bases). The CDR3 runs 17 residues. Germline lookup yields CDR1 SGDLS and CDR2 YYNGEE. V was trimmed by 0 bases and J by 1 base, leaving 16 bases between them. CDR3: CASSVDHRTGKNTEAFF. The CDR3 nucleotides are TGTGCCAGCAGCGTAGACCATCGAACAGGGAAGAACACTGAAGCTTTCTTT.

V is TRBV20-1 and J is TRBJ2-2; 8 nucleotides agree with TRBD2. The length of the CDR3 is 13 residues. V dropped 3 bases and J dropped 7; count of bases not matched to a gene: 4. Germline V gene sequence: CDR1 DFQATT, CDR2 SNEGSKA (reference sequence). The CDR3 DNA is TGCAGTGCTAGTAGTCTAGCGGGCGGGGAGCTGTTTTTT. Translating gives CSASSLAGGELFF.